These T cell receptor beta chains were read from a single sample in a study of blood T cell repertoires in COVID-19. Here immunoSEQ multiplex PCR was the method, and the copy in TCRdb shows in-frame clones only, minus some. The data show roughly 190,000 clones, around 87% seen once. The material sequenced was PBMCs or T cells enriched from blood (not recorded which). The source is a young woman who had recovered from COVID-19. Both conserved end residues are part of each CDR3. D genes are given only for firm matches. Part of the rows lack a size; the others show once, few, many or a class for expanded clones.

TRBJ1-2,TRBV6-5,.,.,TGTGCCAGCAGTTACTTATCAGGACAGTCTAACTATGGCTACACCTTC,CASSYLSGQSNYGYTF
TRBJ2-7,TRBV24-1,.,TRBD2,TGTGCCACTAGTGATTTGCTATGGACAGCCGAGGGACTAGCGGGGCCCACCGGGGTGTACGAGCAGTACTTC,CATSDLLWTAEGLAGPTGVYEQYF
TRBJ1-1,TRBV10-2,once,.,TGCGCCAGCACCCGAGGAGGTATCGATGAAGCTTTCTTT,CASTRGGIDEAFF
TRBJ2-3,TRBV5-4,.,TRBD2,TGTGCCAGCAGCTTAGATGGACTAGCGGGGGGAGTATCAGATACGCAGTATTTT,CASSLDGLAGGVSDTQYF
TRBJ1-1,TRBV19,.,TRBD1,TGTGCCAGTAGTCCTAGGGACAGGGGAGTTTTCACCGCTGAAGCTTTCTTT,CASSPRDRGVFTAEAFF
TRBJ1-2,TRBV12-5,.,TRBD1,TGTGCTAGTCTGAGGGACAGCTCGATGAACTATGGCTACACCTTC,CASLRDSSMNYGYTF
TRBJ1-2,TRBV5-6,.,.,TGTGCCAGCAGGCCTGAATCAGGGCCTCCCGACTATGGCTACACCTTC,CASRPESGPPDYGYTF
TRBJ2-5,TRBV6-5,.,TRBD2,TGTGCCAGCAGTTACGCGGGGGACCAAGAGACCCAGTACTTC,CASSYAGDQETQYF
TRBJ2-1,TRBV4-1,.,TRBD2,TGCGCCAGCAGCCAAGGTAGTACTAGCGGGGACTTATTCAATGAGCAGTTCTTC,CASSQGSTSGDLFNEQFF
TRBJ2-2,TRBV13,.,TRBD1,TGTGCCAGCAGCGACCGACAGGGTGTCGACACCGGGGAGCTGTTTTTT,CASSDRQGVDTGELFF
TRBJ1-1,TRBV6-1,.,.,TGTGCCAGCAGTGAAGCAGTATTGAGGCAGTTCAACACTGAAGCTTTCTTT,CASSEAVLRQFNTEAFF
TRBJ1-4,TRBV30,.,.,TGTGCCTGGAGTACAGTCAGAAATGAAAAACTGTTTTTT,CAWSTVRNEKLFF
TRBJ1-5,TRBV19,.,.,TGTGCCAGTAGTATGCTTGGGGGGGAGGGCAATCAGCCCCAGCATTTT,CASSMLGGEGNQPQHF
TRBJ2-3,TRBV7-9,.,.,TGTGCCAGCAGCTTAGCCGGTAGCACAGATACGCAGTATTTT,CASSLAGSTDTQYF
TRBJ1-6,TRBV30,once,TRBD1,TGTGCCTGGAAGACAGGGTCGAGTTCACCCCTCCACTTT,CAWKTGSSSPLHF
TRBJ1-2,TRBV11-2,.,TRBD1,TGTGCCAGCAGCCCCATCCGGGACAGGGCAAGTTATGGCTACACCTTC,CASSPIRDRASYGYTF
TRBJ1-2,TRBV7-9,once,.,TGTGCCAGCAGCTTAGGGCAGCGAGGCTACACCTTC,CASSLGQRGYTF
TRBJ1-2,TRBV14,.,.,TGTGCCAGCAGCCAAGATTGGGGAGGACATCTTGGCTACACCTTC,CASSQDWGGHLGYTF
TRBJ1-4,TRBV5-1,.,TRBD1,TGCGCCAGCAGCTCGACAGGGGTTGAAAAACTGTTTTTT,CASSSTGVEKLFF
TRBJ2-7,TRBV2,once,TRBD1,TGTGCCTCGGGACAGTTCTCCTACGAGCAGTACTTC,CASGQFSYEQYF
TRBJ1-1,TRBV5-4,.,TRBD1,TGTGCCAGCAGCTTGAGGCCTTTGGACAGGGGGCGCGGCACTGAAGCTTTCTTT,CASSLRPLDRGRGTEAFF
TRBJ2-2,TRBV19,.,.,TGTGCTTCGGTCCCGGGACATTTGAACACCGGGGAGCTGTTTTTT,CASVPGHLNTGELFF
TRBJ1-2,TRBV7-2,.,.,TGTGCCAGCAGCTTAGGACAGAACTATGGCTACACCTTC,CASSLGQNYGYTF
TRBJ2-7,TRBV21-1,.,.,TGTGCCAGATTTCCGCGGGAGGCTTACGAGCAGTACTTC,CARFPREAYEQYF
TRBJ2-1,TRBV6-1,.,TRBD2,TGTGCCAGCAGTGAACCCAGCGGGGGCCTGTTCCTCAAGCAGTTCTTC,CASSEPSGGLFLKQFF